Below are 8 T cell receptor beta chains sequenced from a single sample in a study of blood T cell repertoires in COVID-19. Produced via immunoSEQ multiplex PCR; TCRdb's table is partial and in-frame only. The table has some 220,000 clones, 70% to 90% seen once. The source material was PBMCs or T cells enriched from blood (not recorded which). These receptors all stem from a woman in her thirties or forties with acute COVID-19.

CDR3 coding DNA: TGTGCCAGCAGCCAAGGCAACCCGGGACAAGCATACAAAGTTAAAGAGACCCAGTACTTC. This sequence encodes CASSQGNPGQAYKVKETQYF. V gene TRBV3-1 (or the pseudogene TRBV3-2) combines with J gene TRBJ2-5, with D possibly TRBD1 on 6 matching bases. CDR1 is LGHDT, CDR2 YNNKEL, per germline (reference sequence). The CDR3 has 20 amino acids. V lost 1 base to trimming and J lost 3 bases, with 27 bases between them.

The rearrangement joins TRBV19 to TRBJ2-1; 11 bases map to TRBD1. Germline CDR1 and CDR2: LNHDA and SQIVND (reference sequence). V shed 2 bases and J 7 bases; nucleotides not matched to a gene: 10. This CDR3 has 17 amino acids. For the CDR3, the DNA is TGTGCCAGTAGTATACCTACAGTCGGGACAGGGGGTAATGAGCAGTTCTTC. Translated, it gives CASSIPTVGTGGNEQFF.

The rearrangement joins TRBV12-3 or TRBV12-4 to TRBJ1-5, with a tentative D call TRBD1 (6 bases). This CDR3 spans 13 amino acids. V shed 8 bases and J shed 7 bases, with 15 bases lying between them. The CDR3 reads CASVNRVGQPQHF. For the CDR3, the DNA is TGTGCCAGCGTGAACAGGGTAGGACAGCCCCAGCATTTT.

The rearrangement uses TRBV11-2 and TRBJ1-1, with D perhaps matching TRBD1 (6 bases). Germline-derived CDR1 and CDR2 are SGHAT and FQNNGV. V was trimmed by 4 bases and J by 0 bases, leaving 9 bases between them. This CDR3 contains 14 residues. The CDR3 is CASSSGAMNTEAFF. The CDR3 region has the DNA TGTGCCAGCAGCTCAGGGGCAATGAACACTGAAGCTTTCTTT.

The chain links TRBV27 to TRBJ1-5; no firm D call. CDR3 length equals 13 residues. V lost 2 bases and J lost 5, with 7 bases in between. CDR1 MNHEY and CDR2 SMNVEV come from the germline V gene (reference sequence). The CDR3 loop is CASSLREDQPQHF. The CDR3 coding sequence is TGTGCCAGCAGTTTAAGGGAGGATCAGCCCCAGCATTTT.

The chain employs TRBV6-5 and TRBJ1-1; the match to TRBD1 covers 7 bases. From germline, CDR1 is MNHEY and CDR2 SVGAGI. This CDR3 is 14 amino acids long. Losses at the gene ends were 5 bases for V and 5 bases for J; bases not matched to a gene: 8. This CDR3 is CASSIKTGRTEAFF. The CDR3 bases are TGTGCCAGCAGTATTAAGACAGGGCGGACTGAAGCTTTCTTT.

This chain links TRBV5-1 with TRBJ1-1, with 8 nucleotides matching TRBD1. Trimming took 1 base from V and 4 from J; bases not matched to a gene: 9. CDR3 length: 16 amino acids. Germline CDR1 SGHRS, CDR2 YFSETQ. In DNA, the CDR3 is TGCGCCAGCAGCTTGACTGGTCAGGGGGCAGTCACTGAAGCTTTCTTT. It codes for CASSLTGQGAVTEAFF.

The chain couples TRBV11-3 to TRBJ2-7; 10 bases agree with TRBD2. CDR1 is SGHNT, CDR2 YENEEA, per germline. CDR3 size: 14 residues. Trimming removed 4 bases from V and 4 bases from J; junction bases left unmatched: 4. The DNA of the CDR3 is TGTGCCAGCAGCTCCGGGACTAGCGCTTACGAGCAGTACTTC. It yields the protein CASSSGTSAYEQYF.